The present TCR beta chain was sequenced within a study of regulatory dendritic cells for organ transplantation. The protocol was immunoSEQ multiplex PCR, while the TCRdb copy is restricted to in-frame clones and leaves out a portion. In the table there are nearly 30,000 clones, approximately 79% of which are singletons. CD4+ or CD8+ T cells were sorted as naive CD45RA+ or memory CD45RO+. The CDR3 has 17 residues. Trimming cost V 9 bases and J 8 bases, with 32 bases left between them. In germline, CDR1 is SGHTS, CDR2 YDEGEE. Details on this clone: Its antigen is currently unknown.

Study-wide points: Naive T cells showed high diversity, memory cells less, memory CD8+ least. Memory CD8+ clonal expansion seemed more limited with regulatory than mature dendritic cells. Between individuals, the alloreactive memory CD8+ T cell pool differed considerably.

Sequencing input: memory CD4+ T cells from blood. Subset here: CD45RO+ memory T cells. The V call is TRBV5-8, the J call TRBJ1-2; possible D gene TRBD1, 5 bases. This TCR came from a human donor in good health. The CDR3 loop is CANPLGASGAGVDGYTF. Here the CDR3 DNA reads TGTGCCAACCCACTTGGCGCAAGTGGGGCAGGAGTCGACGGCTACACCTTC.